This T cell receptor beta chain emerged from a study of cytomegalovirus exposure and HLA in healthy donors. Concerning this clone: Antigen unknown.

This CDR3 has 14 residues. Deletions cut 2 bases from V and 2 bases from J, with 9 bases between. CDR1 SGHVS and CDR2 FNYEAQ come from the germline V gene. Findings and caveats of the study: According to the study, some 160 TCR beta chains were cytomegalovirus-associated.

The PCR made use of 60 Vbeta and 13 Jbeta primers. Using immunoSEQ multiplex PCR, the repertoire was profiled, and TCRdb retains in-frame clones only, with some absent. This table has approximately 89,000 clones, around four fifths appearing once. Specimen: PBMCs. The chain uses TRBV7-6 and TRBJ2-5, with a possible D match to TRBD1 (5 bases). This receptor was obtained from a male donor in good health and CMV-seronegative. The CDR3 DNA reads as TGTGCCAGCAGCTTAAGACAGATTCAAGAGACCCAGTACTTC. Protein product: CASSLRQIQETQYF.